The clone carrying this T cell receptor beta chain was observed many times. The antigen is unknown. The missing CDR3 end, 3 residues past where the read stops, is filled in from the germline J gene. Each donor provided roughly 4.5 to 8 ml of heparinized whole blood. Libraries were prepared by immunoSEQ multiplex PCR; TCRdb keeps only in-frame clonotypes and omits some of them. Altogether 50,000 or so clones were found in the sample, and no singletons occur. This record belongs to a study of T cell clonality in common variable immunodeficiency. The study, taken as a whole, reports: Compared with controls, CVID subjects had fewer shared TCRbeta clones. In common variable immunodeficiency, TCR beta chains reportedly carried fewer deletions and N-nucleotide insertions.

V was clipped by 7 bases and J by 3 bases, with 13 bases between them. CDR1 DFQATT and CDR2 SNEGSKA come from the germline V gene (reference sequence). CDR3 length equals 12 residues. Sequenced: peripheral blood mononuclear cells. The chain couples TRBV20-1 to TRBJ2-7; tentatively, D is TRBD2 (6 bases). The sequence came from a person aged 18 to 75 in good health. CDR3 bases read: TGCAGTGTCTACAACGGGGGCTACGAG. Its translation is CSVYNGGYE. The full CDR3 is CSVYNGGYEQYF.